These 24 T cell receptor beta chains were sequenced from one sample in a study of technical replicates of blood from several donors (dated by TCRdb to about 2017). Library preparation employed the immunoSEQ multiplex PCR assay. TCRdb re-hosts the immuneACCESS table, in-frame sequences only. Its copies lack some clones; in the studies checked, an unresolved V gene accounts for under half of them, and the cause for the rest is not known. Here the sample has some 82,000 clones; approximately 97% occur a single time. The ten largest clones capture 0.15% to 0.2% of the sample. The sequencing sample was made of T cells isolated from PBMCs. These receptors originate from a human donor in good health.

The gene calls are TRBV19 and TRBJ1-3, with TRBD1 identical over 12 bases. V gave up 5 bases and J gave up 4 bases; unmatched junction bases: 6. Germline CDR1 is LNHDA and CDR2 is SQIVND (reference sequence). CDR3 length: 16 residues. CDR3 loop: CASSPRGQGAGNTIYF. The CDR3, as DNA: TGTGCCAGTAGTCCCCGGGGACAGGGGGCCGGAAACACCATATATTTT.

V and J are TRBV10-2 and TRBJ2-3; 9 bases match TRBD2. V lost 3 bases and J lost 2; bases outside the gene matches: 6. CDR3 length equals 16 residues. Germline V CDR1 and CDR2: WSHSY, SAAADI. The CDR3 region is CASSDAAGGPTDTQYF. The DNA of the CDR3 is TGCGCCAGCAGTGACGCCGCGGGGGGGCCCACAGATACGCAGTATTTT.

This clone was found once. This chain connects TRBV4-2 to TRBJ2-5, with 14 positions matching TRBD2. In germline, CDR1 is LGHNA, CDR2 YNFKEQ. V shed 4 bases and J 3 bases; nucleotides not matched to a gene: 4. This CDR3 contains 16 residues. In nucleotides, the CDR3 is TGTGCCAGCAGCCGGGGGGGACTAGCGGGGGAAGAGACCCAGTACTTC. As protein: CASSRGGLAGEETQYF.

The rearrangement uses TRBV10-3 and TRBJ1-5; D not certain. CDR1 is ENHRY and CDR2 is SYGVKD in the germline V gene. V lost 0 bases to trimming and J lost 1 base, with 10 bases between them. The CDR3 is made up of 16 amino acids. CDR3 sequence: CAISESRIISNQPQHF. The CDR3 region has the DNA TGTGCCATCAGTGAGTCGAGGATCATCAGCAATCAGCCCCAGCATTTT.

The rearrangement links TRBV7-9 to TRBJ2-5; TRBD2 is a possible D gene (6 bases). The CDR3 spans 15 residues. Germline V gene sequence: CDR1 SEHNR, CDR2 FQNEAQ (reference sequence). Trimming cost V 5 bases and J 5 bases, with 18 bases left between them. CDR3 in DNA: TGTGCCAGCAGCGGCTACCCGGGACTTGGGGAGACCCAGTACTTC. Encoded protein: CASSGYPGLGETQYF.

The CDR3 bases are TGTGCCAGCAGTTACTCAGCAGGGCTTAATGGCTACACCTTC. The encoded protein is CASSYSAGLNGYTF. The chain has TRBV6-5 and TRBJ1-2; a possible D gene is TRBD1 (5 bases). The CDR3 sequence is 14 residues long. Germline CDR1 and CDR2: MNHEY and SVGAGI. The V gene lost 0 bases and the J gene lost 6 bases, with 11 bases spanning the gap.

J is TRBJ1-1 and V is TRBV6-5; D is ambiguous. Germline V lookup: CDR1 MNHEY, CDR2 SVGAGI. V gave up 5 bases and J gave up 4 bases, with 14 bases separating them. This CDR3 has 14 residues. CDR3 amino acids: CASSPRGSSTEAFF. CDR3 bases: TGTGCCAGCAGTCCCAGAGGGTCATCCACTGAAGCTTTCTTT.

V gene TRBV29-1 combines with J gene TRBJ1-1; D is uncertain. There are 13 residues in the CDR3. Germline V gene sequence: CDR1 SQVTM, CDR2 ANQGSEA. Trimming stripped 5 bases from V and 4 bases from J, with 14 bases between. For the CDR3, the DNA is TGCAGCGTTATTAGCGGGGTTGGCACTGAAGCTTTCTTT. Protein product: CSVISGVGTEAFF.

The sample holds one count of this clone. The rearrangement uses TRBV30 and TRBJ1-1; TRBD1 might be the D (5 bases). Deletions cut 0 bases from V and 5 bases from J, with 19 bases between. This CDR3 is built from 16 residues. Germline V lookup: CDR1 GTSNPN, CDR2 SVGIG (reference sequence). The CDR3, as DNA: TGTGCCTGGAGTGTAAGTGGGGGGTGGGGGTCTACTGAAGCTTTCTTT. As protein: CAWSVSGGWGSTEAFF.

The DNA of the CDR3 is TGTGCCAGCAGTTACTCGGGGCGGGAGGGCCGGGGTGAGCAGTTCTTC. Its translation: CASSYSGREGRGEQFF. This chain joins TRBV6-5 and TRBJ2-1; 9 bases are a match to TRBD2. The J segment lost 9 bases and the V segment lost 0 bases, leaving 9 bases of the junction unmatched. Germline loops: CDR1 MNHEY, CDR2 SVGAGI. The CDR3 length is 16 residues.

This clone was counted a single time. This rearrangement joins TRBV7-9 to TRBJ2-3; D unresolved. CDR3 length: 17 residues. Trimming removed 4 bases from V and 2 bases from J, with 19 bases in between. CDR1 is SEHNR and CDR2 is FQNEAQ in the germline V gene (reference sequence). This CDR3 is CASSSYNGLIYTDTQYF. In DNA, the CDR3 is TGTGCCAGCAGCTCTTACAACGGGTTAATCTACACAGATACGCAGTATTTT.

This chain uses TRBV19 with TRBJ1-2, with D uncertain. Trimming stripped 1 base from V and 2 bases from J, with 8 bases between. CDR1 is LNHDA and CDR2 is SQIVND in the germline V gene (reference sequence). The length of the CDR3 is 14 residues. Here the CDR3 reads CASSIGEGNYGYTF. CDR3 DNA sequence: TGTGCCAGTAGTATAGGCGAGGGAAACTATGGCTACACCTTC.

The chain recombines TRBV28 with TRBJ2-4; 11 positions agree with TRBD1. CDR3 length: 17 residues. J lost 2 bases, V lost 4 bases, and 7 bases had no gene match. Germline V gives CDR1 MDHEN, CDR2 SYDVKM. The CDR3 loop is CASSSKGQGVPKNIQYF. CDR3 sequence (DNA): TGTGCCAGCAGTTCAAAGGGACAGGGGGTCCCCAAAAACATTCAGTACTTC.

V gene TRBV29-1 combines with J gene TRBJ2-7; D is possibly TRBD2 (5 bases). CDR3 size: 11 residues. V lost 5 bases and J lost 3, with 8 bases in between. CDR1 and CDR2 (germline): SQVTM, ANQGSEA. CDR3 nucleotides: TGCAGCGTTTACCGGGACTACGAGCAGTACTTC. Its translation is CSVYRDYEQYF.

The rearrangement links TRBV18 to TRBJ2-7; TRBD2 aligns across 9 bases. The CDR3 loop spans 16 amino acids. V gave up 5 bases and J gave up 0 bases; unmatched junction bases: 8. Germline CDR1 reads KGHSH; CDR2 reads LQKENI. This chain's CDR3 is CASSEGVAGASYEQYF. As DNA, the CDR3 is TGTGCCAGCTCAGAAGGGGTAGCGGGGGCCTCCTACGAGCAGTACTTC. Combining the CDR3 with reference TRBV18 and TRBJ2-7 gives the whole variable domain NAGVMQNPRHLVRRRGQEARLRCSPMKGHSHVYWYRQLPEEGLKFMVYLQKENIIDESGMPKERFSAEFPKEGPSILRIQQVVRGDSAAYFCASSEGVAGASYEQYFGPGTRLTVT.

This clone was seen a single time. V usage is TRBV6-5 and J usage is TRBJ1-1, with no clear D. In germline, CDR1 is MNHEY, CDR2 SVGAGI. The germline V and J ends were trimmed by 2 bases and 0 bases, with 10 bases remaining between them. The CDR3 is 15 amino acids. The CDR3 region has the DNA TGTGCCAGCAGTTACCGATCGACATTGAACACTGAAGCTTTCTTT. Protein sequence: CASSYRSTLNTEAFF.

The chain recombines TRBV11-2 with TRBJ1-3; 9 bases map to TRBD1. Germline values: CDR1 SGHAT, CDR2 FQNNGV. CDR3 size: 18 residues. J lost 0 bases, V lost 5 bases, and 11 bases had no gene match. Here the CDR3 reads CASSPYRDRAFSGNTIYF. CDR3 coding DNA: TGTGCCAGCAGCCCCTACCGGGACAGGGCCTTCTCTGGAAACACCATATATTTT.

V gene TRBV7-9 combines with J gene TRBJ1-5; 12 positions agree with TRBD1. Per the germline V gene, CDR1 is SEHNR and CDR2 is FQNEAQ (reference sequence). This CDR3 has 15 amino acids. V lost 5 bases, J lost 6 bases, and 5 bases stayed unmatched. CDR3 nucleotides: TGTGCCAGCAGCGGAGGGACAGGGGGCTTTCAGCCCCAGCATTTT. Translating gives CASSGGTGGFQPQHF.

The chain carries TRBV2 and TRBJ1-1; 9 positions match TRBD1. The CDR3 contains 13 residues. V lost 8 bases to trimming and J lost 4 bases; unmatched junction nucleotides: 5. Germline V gene sequence: CDR1 SNHLY, CDR2 FYNNEI. CDR3 nucleotide sequence: TGTGCCAGCCGGGGACAGGGCGGCACTGAAGCTTTCTTT. Its translation: CASRGQGGTEAFF.

This chain uses TRBV27 with TRBJ2-3; 7 bases match TRBD2. Unmatched junction bases numbered 12, after V lost 1 base and J lost 5 bases. CDR1 is MNHEY and CDR2 is SMNVEV in the germline V gene (reference sequence). The CDR3 is 17 amino acids. Here the CDR3 reads CASSLFPGLSGVDTQYF. Written as DNA, the CDR3 is TGTGCCAGCAGTTTATTTCCGGGACTAAGCGGGGTAGATACGCAGTATTTT.

This chain links TRBV6-6 with TRBJ1-2; tentative D call: TRBD1 (6 bases). There are 13 residues in the CDR3. Deletions cut 5 bases from V and 8 bases from J, with 15 bases between. The germline V gene encodes CDR1 MNHNY and CDR2 SVGAGI (reference sequence). CDR3 bases: TGTGCCAGCAGTGCCGGACAGTTTTTGGGCTACACCTTC. This gives the protein CASSAGQFLGYTF.

This sequence joins TRBV14 and TRBJ2-5; tentative D call: TRBD2 (6 bases). Trimming removed 5 bases at V and 5 bases at J, with 12 bases between. Germline lookup yields CDR1 SGHDN and CDR2 FVKESK. The CDR3 extends over 13 amino acids. Written as DNA, the CDR3 is TGTGCCAGCAGCTGGAGTAGCGGCGAGACCCAGTACTTC. Translated, it gives CASSWSSGETQYF.

This chain's CDR3 is CASSPLSWSAKDEQFF. In nucleotides, the CDR3 is TGTGCCAGCAGTCCGCTTTCCTGGAGTGCGAAGGATGAGCAGTTCTTC. The rearrangement joins TRBV28 to TRBJ2-1; D remains ambiguous. The CDR3 spans 16 residues. V lost 5 bases and J lost 8, with 22 bases in between. Per germline, CDR1 MDHEN and CDR2 SYDVKM.

The V gene is TRBV2, the J gene TRBJ2-1, with 11 bases fitting TRBD1. J lost 8 bases, V lost 5 bases, and 5 bases had no gene match. Germline V gene sequence: CDR1 SNHLY, CDR2 FYNNEI. The CDR3 runs 14 residues. CDR3 protein: CASSRDRGRDEQFF. In DNA form, the CDR3 reads TGTGCCAGCAGTAGGGACAGGGGGAGAGATGAGCAGTTCTTC. Together with reference TRBV2 and TRBJ2-1, the CDR3 gives the full variable domain: EPEVTQTPSHQVTQMGQEVILRCVPISNHLYFYWYRQILGQKVEFLVSFYNNEISEKSEIFDDQFSVERPDGSNFTLKIRSTKLEDSAMYFCASSRDRGRDEQFFGPGTRLTVL.